This T cell receptor (beta chain) was sequenced for a study of blood T cells in healthy people across ages. Study summary: Roughly one uniquely barcoded beta molecule per two T cells was captured.

This CDR3 spans 15 amino acids. Germline V CDR1 and CDR2: SQVTM, ANQGSEA. The germline V and J ends were trimmed by 3 bases and 4 bases, with 18 bases remaining between them. The use of a sample-barcoded 5' primer and a J-beta primer mix characterized a second PCR of roughly 6 to 12 cycles. TCRdb re-derived calls from the 5' RACE reads in MiXCR, one entry per CDR3 protein. The table includes roughly 800,000 distinct CDR3 sequences, 58% detected once. Per individual sample, total RNA of at least 5.5 micrograms was extracted. This clonotype was counted only a few times. Sequencing was done on a sample of blood. The sequence came from a man aged 25-45 years in good health. The rearrangement joins TRBV29-1 to TRBJ1-2, with D perhaps matching TRBD1 (5 bases). The DNA for the CDR3 is TGCAGCGTTGACGGAAAACAGGATGTTCCCTATGGCTACACCTTC. The encoded protein is CSVDGKQDVPYGYTF.